A single sample is the source of the 12 T cell receptor beta chains below, sequenced in a study of T cell repertoires in cytomegalovirus infection. TCRdb re-analysed the reads in MiXCR, keeping a single row per CDR3 protein. Altogether fewer than 700,000 distinct CDR3 sequences are present, 20% to 25% being singletons, with the ten largest covering approximately 8.2%. The sequencing input was CD8+ T cells from PBMCs. The receptor set was obtained from a human donor in good health (CMV status not recorded). Some clones in this sample may be carry-over from other donors' samples.

The CDR3 protein is CASSFPGDQEQYF. CDR3 bases: TGTGCCAGCAGCTTCCCGGGAGATCAGGAGCAGTACTTC. The rearrangement links TRBV5-5 to TRBJ2-7; a weak D match, TRBD2 (6 bases). The CDR3 spans 13 residues. The germline V gene encodes CDR1 SGHKS and CDR2 YYEKEE (reference sequence). V lost 2 bases, J lost 7 bases, and 13 bases lay in between.

This clonotype was counted once. A read error may be the cause here, since a much bigger clone is one base away. In DNA, the CDR3 is TGTGCCAACAGTTTACAGGGGCAAGGAAACACCATATATTTT. Translation gives CANSLQGQGNTIYF. This rearrangement joins TRBV28 to TRBJ1-3; 7 nucleotides align to TRBD1. Germline V lookup: CDR1 MDHEN, CDR2 SYDVKM. The CDR3 has 14 residues.

This clonotype was recorded only once. The chain couples TRBV7-6 to TRBJ1-1; no clear D. Germline loops: CDR1 SGHVS, CDR2 FNYEAQ. Deletions cut 4 bases from V and 5 bases from J, with 11 bases between. This CDR3 has 13 residues. CDR3 in amino acids: CASSYDSGTEAFF. CDR3 DNA sequence: TGTGCCAGCAGCTATGACTCGGGTACTGAAGCTTTCTTT. The variable domain in full, with the rest retrieved from reference TRBV7-6 and TRBJ1-1, is GAGVSQSPRYKVTKRGQDVALRCDPISGHVSLYWYRQALGQGPEFLTYFNYEAQQDKSGLPNDRFSAERPEGSISTLTIQRTEQRDSAMYRCASSYDSGTEAFFGQGTRLTVV.

The chain has TRBV28 and TRBJ1-2, with 9 bases that match TRBD1. J was trimmed by 3 bases and V by 5 bases; bases with no gene match: 16. There are 18 residues in the CDR3. Germline CDR1 is MDHEN and CDR2 is SYDVKM. CDR3 region: CASSARGQGFSLHYGYTF. The CDR3 nucleotides are TGTGCCAGCAGTGCGCGTGGACAGGGGTTTTCCCTCCACTATGGCTACACCTTC.

This clonotype has ten or more counts. This rearrangement joins TRBV7-8 to TRBJ1-1, with no clear D. This CDR3 has 15 residues. The V and J ends lost 0 bases and 3 bases respectively, with 11 bases between them. Per germline, CDR1 SGHVS and CDR2 FQNEAQ. The CDR3: CASSLAYRRDTEAFF. CDR3 nucleotides: TGTGCCAGCAGCTTAGCGTACAGAAGGGACACTGAAGCTTTCTTT.

The chain combines TRBV19 with TRBJ2-6; no definite D call. This CDR3 comprises 17 residues. Looked up from germline, CDR1 is LNHDA and CDR2 is SQIVND (reference sequence). With 5 bases removed from V and 4 bases from J, the gap between germline ends came to 18 bases. The CDR3 coding sequence is TGTGCCAGTAGTTCCATTGAAACCGACGGAGGGGCCAACGTCCTGACTTTC. This translates into CASSSIETDGGANVLTF.

There are a few counts of this clonotype. The CDR3 nucleotides read TGCAGCGTTGGAAGGGCAATTAACTATGGCTACACCTTC. As protein: CSVGRAINYGYTF. The J gene is TRBJ1-2, the V gene TRBV29-1, with D unclear. The CDR3 is made up of 13 amino acids. V was pared by 4 bases and J by 1 base, with 10 bases between. The V gene's germline CDR1 is SQVTM and CDR2 ANQGSEA.

This clonotype was counted a single time. The gene calls are TRBV14 and TRBJ2-5; possibly TRBD2 for D (6 bases). CDR1 SGHDN and CDR2 FVKESK come from the germline V gene. V lost 4 bases and J 2 bases, leaving 17 bases between the germline ends. This CDR3 region has 16 residues. This chain's CDR3 is CASSPSGGIQQETQYF. CDR3 DNA: TGTGCCAGCAGCCCCTCTGGCGGGATACAACAAGAGACCCAGTACTTC.

This clonotype was picked up a small number of times. The CDR3 reads CASSPGLAGVEETQYF. The DNA for the CDR3 is TGCGCCAGCAGCCCTGGACTAGCGGGGGTTGAGGAGACCCAGTACTTC. The rearrangement joins TRBV5-1 to TRBJ2-5, with TRBD2 matching 13 bases. The V gene end was trimmed by 4 bases and the J gene end by 5 bases; junction bases not matched to a gene: 8. This CDR3 spans 16 amino acids. Looked up from germline, CDR1 is SGHRS and CDR2 is YFSETQ. Based on the CDR3 plus reference TRBV5-1 and TRBJ2-5, the full variable domain is KAGVTQTPRYLIKTRGQQVTLSCSPISGHRSVSWYQQTPGQGLQFLFEYFSETQRNKGNFPGRFSGRQFSNSRSEMNVSTLELGDSALYLCASSPGLAGVEETQYFGPGTRLLVL.

This clonotype was found many times. The chain couples TRBV7-8 to TRBJ2-1; a possible D gene is TRBD2 (6 bases). With 2 bases removed from V and 5 bases from J, the gap between germline ends came to 13 bases. The CDR3 has 15 amino acids. From germline, CDR1 is SGHVS and CDR2 FQNEAQ. In DNA form, the CDR3 reads TGTGCCAGCAGCTTACGGGACTCCCGAAACAATGAGCAGTTCTTC. As protein: CASSLRDSRNNEQFF.

The chain uses TRBV6-2 or TRBV6-3 and TRBJ2-1; TRBD2 aligns across 8 bases. The CDR3 loop spans 15 amino acids. Germline V gene lookup returns CDR1 MNHEY and CDR2 SVGEGT. V gave up 2 bases and J gave up 7 bases; unmatched junction bases: 7. CDR3 amino acids: CASSYRGGGTNEQFF. For the CDR3, the DNA is TGTGCCAGCAGTTACCGTGGCGGGGGGACAAATGAGCAGTTCTTC.

This clonotype was found many times. The V call is TRBV7-6, the J call TRBJ1-1; D gene ambiguous. The CDR3 totals 14 residues. CDR1 SGHVS and CDR2 FNYEAQ come from the germline V gene. The V end was cut by 6 bases, the J end by 3 bases, with 14 bases between. The CDR3 here is CASSSQDSHTEAFF. The CDR3 region has the DNA TGTGCCAGCAGTTCGCAGGACTCTCACACTGAAGCTTTCTTT.